One sample yielded the 21 T cell receptor beta chains listed below, sequenced in a study of cytomegalovirus exposure and HLA in healthy donors. The PCR ran on 60 Vbeta and 13 Jbeta primers. The protocol was immunoSEQ multiplex PCR, while the TCRdb copy is restricted to in-frame clones and leaves out a portion. Among about 150,000 clones listed, about four fifths were seen once. Sequencing was done on a sample of PBMCs. All receptors derive from a woman aged 40 to 50 in good health and CMV-seropositive.

The chain recombines TRBV7-9 with TRBJ2-5; perhaps TRBD1 as D (7 bases). The V end lost 5 bases, the J end lost 4 bases, and 14 bases lay between the germline ends. This CDR3 has 14 residues. Germline V gene data show CDR1 as SEHNR and CDR2 as FQNEAQ (reference sequence). CDR3 sequence reads: CASSLRQGGETQYF. The CDR3 DNA reads TGTGCCAGCAGCCTTCGACAGGGAGGAGAGACCCAGTACTTC.

The chain employs TRBV29-1 and TRBJ2-4; 10 nucleotides align to TRBD1. V dropped 7 bases and J dropped 8; count of bases not matched to a gene: 2. This CDR3 comprises 11 residues. Germline CDR1 SQVTM, CDR2 ANQGSEA. DNA for the CDR3: TGCAGCGGCGGACAGGGGGACATTCAGTACTTC. This translates into CSGGQGDIQYF.

The chain has TRBV7-2 and TRBJ1-1; D is uncertain. Trimming removed 1 base at V and 7 bases at J, with 16 bases between. The CDR3 consists of 15 residues. Germline CDR1 SGHTA, CDR2 FQGNSA. The CDR3 DNA reads TGTGCCAGCAGCTTAGATCCCTCGGGAGTAGGTGAAGCTTTCTTT. Translated: CASSLDPSGVGEAFF.

The count of this clone is one. V usage is TRBV19 and J usage is TRBJ2-3, with D perhaps matching TRBD2 (5 bases). Trimming removed 3 bases from V and 6 bases from J, with 10 bases in between. The germline CDR1 and CDR2 sequences are LNHDA and SQIVND (reference sequence). The length of the CDR3 is 13 residues. The CDR3 loop reads CASSIPGGDTQYF. The CDR3 DNA sequence: TGTGCCAGTAGTATCCCCGGCGGGGATACGCAGTATTTT.

V and J are TRBV7-6 and TRBJ2-3; 8 nucleotides line up with TRBD1. This CDR3 has 16 amino acids. V trimming: 0 bases; J trimming: 0 bases; junction bases outside the gene matches: 2. Looked up from germline, CDR1 is SGHVS and CDR2 is FNYEAQ. CDR3 sequence reads: CASSLAYRGSTDTQYF. The CDR3 coding sequence is TGTGCCAGCAGCTTAGCCTACAGGGGGAGCACAGATACGCAGTATTTT.

This chain links TRBV18 with TRBJ2-1; 14 positions match TRBD2. CDR1 KGHSH and CDR2 LQKENI come from the germline V gene. The CDR3 consists of 18 residues. The J segment lost 5 bases and the V segment lost 3 bases, leaving 9 bases of the junction unmatched. The CDR3 coding sequence is TGTGCCAGCTCACCCCCCGGACTAGCGGGAGGCTTAAACAATGAGCAGTTCTTC. The encoded protein is CASSPPGLAGGLNNEQFF.

The CDR3 coding sequence is TGTGCCAGCAGTCTGGGACGGACAGCTAACTATGGCTACACCTTC. Translating it yields CASSLGRTANYGYTF. The chain joins TRBV6-5 to TRBJ1-2; TRBD1 might be the D (6 bases). The CDR3 runs to 15 residues. Germline lookup yields CDR1 MNHEY and CDR2 SVGAGI. V was pared by 5 bases and J by 0 bases, with 13 bases between.

For the CDR3, the DNA is TGCGCCAGCTCCCTGGGGGGAGGTGGTTTAAAGACCCAGTACTTC. As protein: CASSLGGGGLKTQYF. J is TRBJ2-5 and V is TRBV5-1, with D possibly matching TRBD2 (6 bases). V lost 7 bases and J 6 bases, leaving 22 bases between the germline ends. The CDR3 runs to 15 residues. Germline CDR1 and CDR2: SGHRS and YFSETQ.

This clone was picked up one time. This chain uses TRBV28 with TRBJ2-7; D is perhaps TRBD1 (6 bases). Germline CDR1 reads MDHEN; CDR2 reads SYDVKM. Trimming removed 6 bases from V and 4 bases from J, with 16 bases in between. CDR3 size: 14 residues. The CDR3 loop is CASSPPGTNYEQYF. CDR3 in DNA: TGTGCCAGCAGCCCCCCCGGGACAAATTACGAGCAGTACTTC.

The chain couples TRBV2 to TRBJ1-1; D may be TRBD1 (6 bases). This CDR3 has 16 residues. The germline V gene has CDR1 SNHLY and CDR2 FYNNEI. V gave up 6 bases and J gave up 3 bases, with 20 bases separating them. The CDR3 DNA reads TGTGCCAGCAGCCCAGGGGTAGGGAAGTTTCACACTGAAGCTTTCTTT. Protein sequence: CASSPGVGKFHTEAFF.

This clone was observed once. The genes are TRBV18 and TRBJ2-3; D is undetermined. The CDR3 length is 14 residues. Germline CDR1 KGHSH, CDR2 LQKENI. V was trimmed by 4 bases and J by 0 bases, leaving 8 bases between them. The DNA for the CDR3 is TGTGCCAGCTCACTGACGACTAGCACAGATACGCAGTATTTT. Residues: CASSLTTSTDTQYF.

V is TRBV5-4 and J is TRBJ1-2; possible D gene TRBD1, 5 bases. V was pared by 1 base and J by 0 bases, with 13 bases between. Germline CDR1 reads SGHNT; CDR2 reads YYREEE (reference sequence). The CDR3 sequence is 16 residues long. CDR3 DNA: TGTGCCAGCAGCTTGCTCGCCGGACACTCTAACTATGGCTACACCTTC. Its protein is CASSLLAGHSNYGYTF.

This chain links TRBV4-2 with TRBJ1-5; the D gene is possibly TRBD1 (6 bases). The CDR3 length is 15 residues. With 1 base removed from V and 7 bases from J, the gap between germline ends came to 14 bases. From germline, CDR1 is LGHNA and CDR2 YNFKEQ. CDR3 sequence: CASSQVGRDIQPQHF. DNA for the CDR3: TGTGCCAGCAGCCAAGTAGGCCGGGACATCCAGCCCCAGCATTTT.

The chain carries TRBV18 and TRBJ2-1; TRBD2 aligns across 7 bases. The CDR3 spans 17 residues. Trimming removed 3 bases from V and 6 bases from J; junction bases left unmatched: 14. The V gene's germline CDR1 is KGHSH and CDR2 LQKENI. CDR3 sequence: CASSPLRSRTRSNEQFF. CDR3 DNA sequence: TGTGCCAGCTCACCCCTCAGAAGCCGGACTAGGAGCAATGAGCAGTTCTTC.

The J gene is TRBJ1-2, the V gene TRBV4-3; TRBD1 is a possible D gene (5 bases). Germline V gene data show CDR1 as LGHNA and CDR2 as YSLEER. V was trimmed by 3 bases and J by 4 bases, leaving 15 bases between them. This CDR3 has 15 amino acids. The CDR3: CASSHLTAKSYGYTF. In DNA form, the CDR3 reads TGCGCCAGCAGCCATCTGACAGCCAAAAGCTATGGCTACACCTTC.

V is TRBV25-1 and J is TRBJ2-2; D is undetermined. Trimming pared 3 bases from V and 5 bases from J, leaving 10 bases between. The germline V gene has CDR1 MGHDK and CDR2 SYGVNS. The CDR3 contains 14 residues. CDR3 region: CASSDKLITGELFF. The CDR3 DNA reads TGTGCCAGCAGTGACAAACTCATAACCGGGGAGCTGTTTTTT.

The genes are TRBV6-5 and TRBJ2-1; 9 nucleotides agree with TRBD1. Germline V lookup: CDR1 MNHEY, CDR2 SVGAGI. The CDR3 has 16 amino acids. The ends lost 2 bases at V and 7 bases at J; junction bases unmatched: 9. The CDR3 DNA sequence: TGTGCCAGCAGTTACCCCACCGGTGGACAGGGGAATGAGCAGTTCTTC. As protein: CASSYPTGGQGNEQFF.

CDR3: CASSQDLGRWNEKLFF. DNA of the CDR3: TGCGCCAGCAGCCAAGATCTCGGGAGGTGGAATGAAAAACTGTTTTTT. The gene calls are TRBV4-1 and TRBJ1-4, with unresolved D. This CDR3 comprises 16 residues. The germline CDR1 and CDR2 sequences are MGHRA and YSYEKL. The V gene lost 0 bases and the J gene lost 5 bases, with 13 bases spanning the gap.

CDR3 residues: CASSSRGGGAVGAFF. The DNA of the CDR3 is TGTGCCAGCAGCTCCAGGGGAGGGGGTGCAGTTGGAGCTTTCTTT. The V gene is TRBV7-9, the J gene TRBJ1-1; weak D call: TRBD1 (6 bases). The ends were cut back, 4 bases at V and 10 bases at J, with 22 bases in the middle. Germline-derived CDR1 and CDR2 are SEHNR and FQNEAQ (reference sequence). This CDR3 is 15 amino acids long.

The rearrangement uses TRBV2 and TRBJ2-5, with TRBD2 matching over 12 bases. Germline V gene data show CDR1 as SNHLY and CDR2 as FYNNEI. The CDR3 is 15 residues long. V dropped 5 bases and J dropped 3; count of bases not matched to a gene: 4. This chain's CDR3 is CASSLGLAGKETQYF. DNA for the CDR3: TGTGCCAGCAGTTTAGGACTAGCGGGAAAAGAGACCCAGTACTTC.

The chain joins TRBV19 to TRBJ2-2; possibly TRBD2 for D (6 bases). Germline V gene sequence: CDR1 LNHDA, CDR2 SQIVND (reference sequence). The CDR3 is made up of 16 amino acids. Trimming removed 5 bases at V and 4 bases at J, with 17 bases between. CDR3 bases: TGTGCCAGTAGTTCAATAGTAAGGCGGGGCACCGGGGAGCTGTTTTTT. This translates into CASSSIVRRGTGELFF.